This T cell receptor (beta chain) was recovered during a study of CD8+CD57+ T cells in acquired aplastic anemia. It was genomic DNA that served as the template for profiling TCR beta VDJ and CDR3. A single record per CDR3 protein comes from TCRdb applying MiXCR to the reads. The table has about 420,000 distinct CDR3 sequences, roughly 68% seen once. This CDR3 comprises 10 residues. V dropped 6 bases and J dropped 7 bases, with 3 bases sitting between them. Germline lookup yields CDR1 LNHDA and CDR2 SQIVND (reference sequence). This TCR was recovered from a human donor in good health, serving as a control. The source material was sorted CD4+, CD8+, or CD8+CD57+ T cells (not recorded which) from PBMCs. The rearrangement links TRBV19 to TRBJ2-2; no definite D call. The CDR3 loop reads CASRGGELFF. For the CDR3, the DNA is TGTGCCAGTAGGGGCGGGGAGCTGTTTTTT.